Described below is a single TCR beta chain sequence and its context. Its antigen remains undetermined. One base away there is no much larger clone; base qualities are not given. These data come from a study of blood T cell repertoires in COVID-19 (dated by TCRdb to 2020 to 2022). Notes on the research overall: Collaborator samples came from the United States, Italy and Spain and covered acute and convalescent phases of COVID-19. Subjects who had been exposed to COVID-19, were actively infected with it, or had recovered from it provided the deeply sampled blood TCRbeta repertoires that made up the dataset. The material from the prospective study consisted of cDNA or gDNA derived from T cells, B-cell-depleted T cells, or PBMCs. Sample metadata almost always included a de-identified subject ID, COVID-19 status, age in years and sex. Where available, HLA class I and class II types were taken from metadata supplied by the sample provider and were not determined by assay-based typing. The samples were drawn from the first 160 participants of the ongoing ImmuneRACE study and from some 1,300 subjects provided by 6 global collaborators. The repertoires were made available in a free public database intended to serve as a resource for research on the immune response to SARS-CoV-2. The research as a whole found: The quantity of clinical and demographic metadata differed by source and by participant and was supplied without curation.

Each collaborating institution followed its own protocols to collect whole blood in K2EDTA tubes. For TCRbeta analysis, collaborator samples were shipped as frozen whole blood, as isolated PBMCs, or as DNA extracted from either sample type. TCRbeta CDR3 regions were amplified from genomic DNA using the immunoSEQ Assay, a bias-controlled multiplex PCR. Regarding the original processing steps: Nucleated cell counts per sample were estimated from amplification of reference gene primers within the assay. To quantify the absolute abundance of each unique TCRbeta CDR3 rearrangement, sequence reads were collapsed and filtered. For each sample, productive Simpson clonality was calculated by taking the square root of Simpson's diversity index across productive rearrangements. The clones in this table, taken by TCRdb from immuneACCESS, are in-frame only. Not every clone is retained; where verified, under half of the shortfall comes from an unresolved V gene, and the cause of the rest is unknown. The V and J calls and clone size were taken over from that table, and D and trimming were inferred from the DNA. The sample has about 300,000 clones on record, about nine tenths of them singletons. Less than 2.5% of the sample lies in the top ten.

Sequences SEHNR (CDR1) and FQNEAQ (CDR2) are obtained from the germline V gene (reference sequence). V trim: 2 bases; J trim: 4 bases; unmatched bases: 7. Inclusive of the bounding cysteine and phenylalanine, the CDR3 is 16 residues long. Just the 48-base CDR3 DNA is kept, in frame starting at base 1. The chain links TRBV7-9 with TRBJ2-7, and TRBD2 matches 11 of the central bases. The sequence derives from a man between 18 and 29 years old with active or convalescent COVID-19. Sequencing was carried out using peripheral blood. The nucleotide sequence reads TGTGCCAGCAGCTTAACAACTAGCGGGAGTGCGTACGAGCAGTACTTC. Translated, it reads CASSLTTSGSAYEQYF.